The sequence of this T cell receptor (beta chain) was determined in a study of blood T cell repertoires in COVID-19. As for the study in general: Sources were T cells, B-cell-depleted T cells, or PBMCs; the material itself was cDNA or gDNA.

Authors' methods: Estimation of nucleated cell counts relied on the amplification of reference gene primers. TCRdb's copy holds only in-frame clones and misses some; the assay was immunoSEQ multiplex PCR. V and J calls and clone size follow that table, whereas D and trimming were derived from the DNA. The sample gives more than 65,000 clones, under 80% of which show up once; over 25% is in the top ten. Germline V CDR1 and CDR2: SGHTA, FQGNSA. V was cut by 5 bases and J by 11 bases, with 21 bases left in between. The CDR3 covers 15 residues. Sequenced material: peripheral blood. The chain couples TRBV7-2 to TRBJ1-4; D is possibly TRBD1 (5 bases). The TCR originated in a woman over 75 with active or convalescent COVID-19. The CDR3 sequence is CASSLMSGRSAKLFF. The CDR3 DNA is TGTGCCAGCAGCCTTATGTCAGGGAGGTCGGCGAAACTGTTTTTT.